This T cell receptor (beta chain) is drawn from a study of immune reconstitution after stem cell transplant in scleroderma. TCRdb re-derived calls from the RT-PCR reads in MiXCR, one entry per CDR3 protein. The sample includes roughly 3,700 distinct CDR3 sequences, roughly 5.7% of them seen just once. The CDR3 is made up of 15 amino acids. The V and J ends lost 6 bases and 6 bases, in that order; junction bases with no gene match: 6. CDR1 is DFQATT and CDR2 is SNEGSKA in the germline V gene (reference sequence). Collection took place before or after autologous hematopoietic stem cell transplantation (not recorded which). The sequence was obtained from a female donor with systemic sclerosis. The chain carries TRBV20-1 and TRBJ2-2; TRBD2 aligns across 14 bases. CDR3 amino acids: CSAGTSGSRAGELFF. CDR3 coding DNA: TGCAGTGCCGGGACTAGCGGGAGTAGGGCCGGGGAGCTGTTTTTT.